This T cell receptor beta chain derives from a study of human T cells and chemical hapten exposure. General study findings and limits: No change in TCRs above 1 in 1000 frequency was produced by DPC sensitization. Patch test score was positively correlated with the counts of TCRs that had expanded at PT1. Expanded TCRs clustered into significantly more large CDR3 similarity groups than controls, the analysis revealed.

This sample's time point: patch test 2, 6 weeks after DPC sensitization. Indicated treatment: therapeutic diphenylcyclopropenone sensitization with weekly scalp DPC. Worth noting for this clonotype: No antigen is known for it.

This CDR3 has 12 residues. Germline CDR1 DFQATT, CDR2 SNEGSKA (reference sequence). Trimming left V 5 bases short and J 1 base short, with 6 bases between. Per the original data handling: Sampled TCR counts reached a median of about 90,000 per sample, with values ranging from roughly 20,000 to 750,000. In TCRdb, the RACE reads were re-called with MiXCR into one record per CDR3 protein. It is TCRdb's table, rather than the study itself, that gives the V and J calls and clone size. Of about 400,000 distinct CDR3 sequences detected, nearly 6.5% appear once; the ten largest clones hold under 7%. The chain uses TRBV20-1 and TRBJ1-5; D ambiguous. Sequencing was performed on whole blood, taken in connection with sensitization to the hapten diphenylcyclopropenone (DPC). This clonotype was sampled from a woman between 18 and 29 years old with alopecia areata. Some clones in this sample may be carry-over from other donors' samples. CDR3 nucleotides: TGCAGTGCTGGTAGGAGCAATCAGCCCCAGCATTTT. Its protein is CSAGRSNQPQHF.